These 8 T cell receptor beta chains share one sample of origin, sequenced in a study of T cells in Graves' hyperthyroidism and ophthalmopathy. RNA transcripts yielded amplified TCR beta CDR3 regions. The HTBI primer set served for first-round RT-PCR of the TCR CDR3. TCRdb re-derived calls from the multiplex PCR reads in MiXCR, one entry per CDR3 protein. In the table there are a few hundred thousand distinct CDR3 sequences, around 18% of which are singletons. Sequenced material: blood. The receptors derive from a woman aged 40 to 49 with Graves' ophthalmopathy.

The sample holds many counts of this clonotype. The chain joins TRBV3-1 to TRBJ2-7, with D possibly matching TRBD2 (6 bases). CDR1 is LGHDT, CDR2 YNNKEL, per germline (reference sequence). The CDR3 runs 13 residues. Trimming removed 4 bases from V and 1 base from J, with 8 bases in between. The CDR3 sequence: CASSPLASYEQYF. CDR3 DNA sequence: TGTGCCAGCAGCCCACTAGCATCCTACGAGCAGTACTTC.

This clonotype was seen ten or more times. CDR3 protein: CAWSVGSYEQYF. The CDR3 coding sequence is TGTGCCTGGAGTGTAGGCTCCTACGAGCAGTACTTC. V usage is TRBV30 and J usage is TRBJ2-7, with D hard to call. This CDR3 spans 12 amino acids. Germline V CDR1 and CDR2: GTSNPN, SVGIG (reference sequence). The ends were cut back, 0 bases at V and 0 bases at J, with 3 bases in the middle. Combining the CDR3 with reference TRBV30 and TRBJ2-7 gives the whole variable domain SQTIHQWPATLVQPVGSPLSLECTVEGTSNPNLYWYRQAAGRGLQLLFYSVGIGQISSEVPQNLSASRPQDRQFILSSKKLLLSDSGFYLCAWSVGSYEQYFGPGTRLTVT.

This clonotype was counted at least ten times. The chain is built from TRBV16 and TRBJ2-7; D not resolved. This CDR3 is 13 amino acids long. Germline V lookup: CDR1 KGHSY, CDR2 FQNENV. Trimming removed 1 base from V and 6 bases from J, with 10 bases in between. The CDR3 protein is CASSQLGWGEQYF. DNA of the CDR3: TGTGCCAGCAGCCAATTGGGGTGGGGCGAGCAGTACTTC.

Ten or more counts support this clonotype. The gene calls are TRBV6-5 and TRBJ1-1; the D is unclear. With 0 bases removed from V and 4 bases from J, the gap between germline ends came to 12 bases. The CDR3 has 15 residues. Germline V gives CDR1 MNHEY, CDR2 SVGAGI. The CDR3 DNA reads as TGTGCCAGCAGTTACTCAGGAGGGTTTGGCACTGAAGCTTTCTTT. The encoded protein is CASSYSGGFGTEAFF.

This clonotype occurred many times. The DNA for the CDR3 is TGTGCCAGCAGTGGGGGTTGGGGGGGCCTTGCCTACGAGCAGTACTTC. As protein: CASSGGWGGLAYEQYF. This chain joins TRBV25-1 and TRBJ2-7; possibly TRBD2 for D (7 bases). Germline V lookup: CDR1 MGHDK, CDR2 SYGVNS. The CDR3 length is 16 residues. Trimming took off 4 bases at V and 2 bases at J, with 18 bases between the two ends.

For the CDR3, the DNA is TGTGCCAGCAGTCTCTCCGGGACAGATGTCTCCTACGAGCAGTACTTC. Protein: CASSLSGTDVSYEQYF. The chain recombines TRBV13 with TRBJ2-7, with 7 bases lining up with TRBD1. The CDR3 length is 16 residues. Germline V gene sequence: CDR1 PRHDT, CDR2 FYEKMQ (reference sequence). V gave up 6 bases and J gave up 0 bases; unmatched junction bases: 11. Supplemented by reference TRBV13 and TRBJ2-7, the full variable domain reads AAGVIQSPRHLIKEKRETATLKCYPIPRHDTVYWYQQGPGQDPQFLISFYEKMQSDKGSIPDRFSAQQFSDYHSELNMSSLELGDSALYFCASSLSGTDVSYEQYFGPGTRLTVT.

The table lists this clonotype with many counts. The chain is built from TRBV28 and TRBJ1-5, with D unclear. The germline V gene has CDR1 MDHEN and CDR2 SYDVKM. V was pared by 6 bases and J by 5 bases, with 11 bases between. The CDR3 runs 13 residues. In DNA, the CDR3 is TGTGCCAGCAGCTATCCGACCGATCAGCCCCAGCATTTT. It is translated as CASSYPTDQPQHF.

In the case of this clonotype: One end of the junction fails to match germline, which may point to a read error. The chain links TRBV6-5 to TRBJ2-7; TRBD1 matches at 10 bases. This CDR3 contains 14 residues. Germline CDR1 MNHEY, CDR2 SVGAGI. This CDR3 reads CASGYGGTGVEQYF. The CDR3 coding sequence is TGTGCCAGCGGTTACGGGGGGACAGGGGTCGAGCAGTACTTC.